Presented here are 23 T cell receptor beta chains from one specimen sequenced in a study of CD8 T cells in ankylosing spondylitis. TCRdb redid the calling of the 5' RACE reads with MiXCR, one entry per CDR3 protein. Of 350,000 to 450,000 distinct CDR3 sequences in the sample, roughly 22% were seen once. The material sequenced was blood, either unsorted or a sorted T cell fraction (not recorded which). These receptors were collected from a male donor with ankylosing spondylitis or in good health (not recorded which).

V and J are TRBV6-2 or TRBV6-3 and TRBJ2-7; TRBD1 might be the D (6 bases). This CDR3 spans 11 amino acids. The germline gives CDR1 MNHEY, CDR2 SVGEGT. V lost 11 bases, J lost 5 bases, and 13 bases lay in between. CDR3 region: CASGPGDEQYF. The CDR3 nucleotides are TGTGCCTCGGGACCAGGGGACGAGCAGTACTTC.

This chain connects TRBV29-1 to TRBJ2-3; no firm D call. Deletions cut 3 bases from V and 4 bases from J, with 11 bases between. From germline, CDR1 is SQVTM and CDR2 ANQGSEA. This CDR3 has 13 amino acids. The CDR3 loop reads CSVEAKGADTQYF. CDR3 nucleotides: TGCAGCGTTGAGGCCAAGGGTGCAGATACGCAGTATTTT.

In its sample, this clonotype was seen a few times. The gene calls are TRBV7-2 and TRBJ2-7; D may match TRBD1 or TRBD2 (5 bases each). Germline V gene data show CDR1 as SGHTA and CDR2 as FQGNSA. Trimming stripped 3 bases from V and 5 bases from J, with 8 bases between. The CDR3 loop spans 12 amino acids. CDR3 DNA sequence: TGTGCCAGCAGCTTGAGGGGAAACGAGCAGTACTTC. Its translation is CASSLRGNEQYF.

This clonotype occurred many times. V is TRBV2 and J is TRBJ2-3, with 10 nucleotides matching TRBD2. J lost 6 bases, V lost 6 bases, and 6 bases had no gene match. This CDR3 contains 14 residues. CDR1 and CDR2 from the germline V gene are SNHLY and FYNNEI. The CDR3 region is CASSSGLASDTQYF. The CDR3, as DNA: TGTGCCAGCAGCTCGGGACTAGCGTCCGATACGCAGTATTTT.

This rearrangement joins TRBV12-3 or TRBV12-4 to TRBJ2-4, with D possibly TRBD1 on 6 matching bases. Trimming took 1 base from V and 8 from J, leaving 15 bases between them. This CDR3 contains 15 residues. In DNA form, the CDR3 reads TGTGCCAGCAGTTTAGACGCGACAGGATTAGACATTCAGTACTTC. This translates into CASSLDATGLDIQYF.

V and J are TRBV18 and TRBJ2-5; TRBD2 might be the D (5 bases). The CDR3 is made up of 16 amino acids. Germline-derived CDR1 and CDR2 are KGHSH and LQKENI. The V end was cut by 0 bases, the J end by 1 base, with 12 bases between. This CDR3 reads CASSPPNGKAQETQYF. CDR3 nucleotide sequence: TGTGCCAGCTCACCACCGAACGGGAAGGCCCAAGAGACCCAGTACTTC.

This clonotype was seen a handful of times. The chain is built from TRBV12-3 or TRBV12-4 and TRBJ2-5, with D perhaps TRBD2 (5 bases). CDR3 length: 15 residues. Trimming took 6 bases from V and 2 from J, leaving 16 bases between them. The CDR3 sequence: CASSPPGENQETQYF. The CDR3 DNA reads TGTGCCAGCAGCCCCCCCGGGGAGAATCAAGAGACCCAGTACTTC.

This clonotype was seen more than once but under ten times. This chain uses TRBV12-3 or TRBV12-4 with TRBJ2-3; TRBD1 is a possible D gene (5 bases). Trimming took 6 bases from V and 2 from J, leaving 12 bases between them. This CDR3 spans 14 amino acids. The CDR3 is CASRDEDNTDTQYF. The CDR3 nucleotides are TGTGCCAGCAGGGACGAGGACAACACAGATACGCAGTATTTT.

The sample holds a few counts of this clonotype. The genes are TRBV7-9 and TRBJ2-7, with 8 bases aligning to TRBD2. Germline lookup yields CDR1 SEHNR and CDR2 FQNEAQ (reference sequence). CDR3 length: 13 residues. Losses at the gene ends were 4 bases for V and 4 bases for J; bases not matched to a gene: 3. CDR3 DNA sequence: TGTGCCAGCAGCTCGGGACTAGTATACGAGCAGTACTTC. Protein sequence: CASSSGLVYEQYF.

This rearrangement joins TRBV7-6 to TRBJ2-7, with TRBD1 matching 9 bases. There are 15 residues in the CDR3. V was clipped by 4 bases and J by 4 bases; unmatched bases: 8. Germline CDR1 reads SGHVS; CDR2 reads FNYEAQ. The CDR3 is CASSSGQGIGYEQYF. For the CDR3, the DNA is TGTGCCAGCAGCTCTGGACAGGGGATTGGTTACGAGCAGTACTTC.

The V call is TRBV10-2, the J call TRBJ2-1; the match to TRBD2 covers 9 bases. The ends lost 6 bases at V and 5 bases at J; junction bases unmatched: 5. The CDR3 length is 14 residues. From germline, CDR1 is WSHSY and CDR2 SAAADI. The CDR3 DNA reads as TGCGCCAGCAGACTAGCGGGCCACAACAATGAGCAGTTCTTC. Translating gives CASRLAGHNNEQFF.

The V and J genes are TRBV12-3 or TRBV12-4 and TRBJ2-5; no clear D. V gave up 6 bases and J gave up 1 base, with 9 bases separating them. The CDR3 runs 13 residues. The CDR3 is CASSHSPQETQYF. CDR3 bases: TGTGCCAGCAGCCATAGCCCCCAAGAGACCCAGTACTTC.

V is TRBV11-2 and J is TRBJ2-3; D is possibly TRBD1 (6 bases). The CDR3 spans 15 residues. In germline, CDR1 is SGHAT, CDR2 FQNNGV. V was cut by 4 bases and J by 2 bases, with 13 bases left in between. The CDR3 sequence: CASSWGRDTTDTQYF. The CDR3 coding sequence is TGTGCCAGCAGCTGGGGCAGGGACACCACAGATACGCAGTATTTT.

The CDR3 here is CASTYRISSYNEQFF. For the CDR3, the DNA is TGTGCCAGCACCTACCGGATCTCCTCCTACAATGAGCAGTTCTTC. The J gene is TRBJ2-1, the V gene TRBV6-1; D gene unclear. Trimming removed 7 bases at V and 0 bases at J, with 13 bases between. Germline values: CDR1 MNHNS, CDR2 SASEGT. This CDR3 has 15 amino acids.

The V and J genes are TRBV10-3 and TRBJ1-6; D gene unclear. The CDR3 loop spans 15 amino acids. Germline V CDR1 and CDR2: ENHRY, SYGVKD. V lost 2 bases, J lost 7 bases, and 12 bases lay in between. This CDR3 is CAISEPSGSNSPLHF. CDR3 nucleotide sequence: TGTGCCATCAGTGAGCCCAGCGGCTCCAATTCACCCCTCCACTTT.

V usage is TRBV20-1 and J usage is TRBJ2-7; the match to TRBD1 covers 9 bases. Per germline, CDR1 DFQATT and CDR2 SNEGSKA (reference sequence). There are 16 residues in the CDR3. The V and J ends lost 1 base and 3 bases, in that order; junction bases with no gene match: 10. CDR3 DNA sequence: TGCAGTGCTAGAGGTCCGACCGGGACAGGGTTCTACGAGCAGTACTTC. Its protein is CSARGPTGTGFYEQYF.

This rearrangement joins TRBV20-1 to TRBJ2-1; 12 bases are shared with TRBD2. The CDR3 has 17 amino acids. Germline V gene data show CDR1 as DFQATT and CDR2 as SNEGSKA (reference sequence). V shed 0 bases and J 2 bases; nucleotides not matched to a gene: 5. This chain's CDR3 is CSARDIGLAGPYNEQFF. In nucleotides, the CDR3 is TGCAGTGCTAGAGATATAGGACTAGCGGGACCCTACAATGAGCAGTTCTTC.

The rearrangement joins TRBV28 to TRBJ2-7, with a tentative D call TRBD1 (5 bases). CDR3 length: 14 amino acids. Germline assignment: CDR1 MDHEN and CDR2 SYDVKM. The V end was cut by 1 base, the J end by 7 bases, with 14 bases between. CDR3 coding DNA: TGTGCCAGCAGTTTATCGGCGACAGCCCGGGAGCAGTACTTC. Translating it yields CASSLSATAREQYF. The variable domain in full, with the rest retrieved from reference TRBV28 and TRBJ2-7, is DVKVTQSSRYLVKRTGEKVFLECVQDMDHENMFWYRQDPGLGLRLIYFSYDVKMKEKGDIPEGYSVSREKKERFSLILESASTNQTSMYLCASSLSATAREQYFGPGTRLTVT.

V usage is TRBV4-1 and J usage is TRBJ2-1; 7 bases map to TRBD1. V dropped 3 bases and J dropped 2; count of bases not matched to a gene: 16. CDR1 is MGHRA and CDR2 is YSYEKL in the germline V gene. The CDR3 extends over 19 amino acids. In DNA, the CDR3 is TGCGCCAGCAGCCAGGCCACCGACAGGGCCCTTAAACCCTACAATGAGCAGTTCTTC. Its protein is CASSQATDRALKPYNEQFF.

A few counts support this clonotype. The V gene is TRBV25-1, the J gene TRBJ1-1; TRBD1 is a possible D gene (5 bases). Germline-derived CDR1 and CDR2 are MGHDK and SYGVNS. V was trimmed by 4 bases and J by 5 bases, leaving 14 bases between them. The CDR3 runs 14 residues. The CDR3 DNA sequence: TGTGCCAGCAGTGTAAGGGGAGAGAAGACTGAAGCTTTCTTT. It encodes CASSVRGEKTEAFF.

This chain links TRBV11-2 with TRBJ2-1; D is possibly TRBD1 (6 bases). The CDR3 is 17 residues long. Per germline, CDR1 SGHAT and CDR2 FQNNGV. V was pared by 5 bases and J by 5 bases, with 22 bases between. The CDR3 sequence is CASSLRTDLSRNNEQFF. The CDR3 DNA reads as TGTGCCAGCAGCCTGCGGACAGACCTATCTAGGAACAATGAGCAGTTCTTC.

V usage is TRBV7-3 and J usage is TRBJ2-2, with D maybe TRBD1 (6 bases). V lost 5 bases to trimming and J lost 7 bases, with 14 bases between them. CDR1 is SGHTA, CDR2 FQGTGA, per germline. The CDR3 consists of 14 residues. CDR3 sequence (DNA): TGTGCCAGCAGCCAAACAGGGATGGGCGGGGAGCTGTTTTTT. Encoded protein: CASSQTGMGGELFF.

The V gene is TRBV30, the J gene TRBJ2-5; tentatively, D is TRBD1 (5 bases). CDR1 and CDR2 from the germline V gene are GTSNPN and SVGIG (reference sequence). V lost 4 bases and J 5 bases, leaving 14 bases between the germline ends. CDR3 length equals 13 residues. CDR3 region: CAWNSGSGETQYF. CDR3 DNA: TGTGCCTGGAATTCAGGGTCGGGCGAGACCCAGTACTTC.